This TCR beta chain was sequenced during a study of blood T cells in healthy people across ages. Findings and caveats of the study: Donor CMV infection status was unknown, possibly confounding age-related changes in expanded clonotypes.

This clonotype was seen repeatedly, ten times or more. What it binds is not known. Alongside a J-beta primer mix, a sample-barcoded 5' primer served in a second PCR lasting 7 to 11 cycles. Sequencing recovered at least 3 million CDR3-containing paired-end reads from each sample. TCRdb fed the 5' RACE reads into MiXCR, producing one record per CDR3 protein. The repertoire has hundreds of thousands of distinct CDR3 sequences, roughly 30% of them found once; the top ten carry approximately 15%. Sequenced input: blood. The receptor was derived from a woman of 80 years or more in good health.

The CDR3 protein is CASSLGGRSQRVNTEAFF. CDR3 DNA: TGCGCCAGCAGCTTGGGGGGCCGCTCACAAAGGGTAAACACTGAAGCTTTCTTT. The chain uses TRBV5-1 and TRBJ1-1, with D tentatively TRBD1 (5 bases). V was trimmed by 0 bases and J by 2 bases, leaving 20 bases between them. Germline CDR1 SGHRS, CDR2 YFSETQ. CDR3 length equals 18 residues.